This T cell receptor beta chain was sequenced during a study of prognosis after radiotherapy for stage I lung cancer. About the research overall: Oligometastatic NSCLC after surgical resection of the primary tumor was present in 5 or 6 patients, while newly diagnosed primary stage I lung tumors were present in around 14.

This clonotype was observed many times. The antigen is unknown. The junction had 10 bases not matched to a gene; V was cut back by 0 bases and J by 8 bases. Looked up from germline, CDR1 is LNHNV and CDR2 is YYDKDF (reference sequence). CDR3 length: 17 residues. General study points: Among patients who developed distant metastases, Shannon entropy after stereotactic body radiation therapy was lower. Nobody established whether the expanded TCR clones were specific to the tumor.

From genomic DNA, two-round multiplex PCR was used to amplify TCR beta CDR3. The use of primers specific to each TRBV and TRBJ gene characterized first-round PCR. TCRdb analysed the multiplex PCR reads with MiXCR anew, one entry per CDR3 protein. The sample holds around 30,000 distinct CDR3 sequences, 32% seen once. The J gene is TRBJ2-2, the V gene TRBV15; 9 bases match TRBD2. This clonotype originated in a donor of 50 years or more with non-small cell lung cancer. The sequenced sample was PBMCs, obtained before or after stereotactic body radiation therapy (not recorded which). The CDR3 reads CATSREAASGKRGELFF. In DNA form, the CDR3 reads TGTGCCACCAGCAGAGAAGCAGCTAGCGGGAAGCGGGGGGAGCTGTTTTTT.